This T cell receptor beta chain was recovered during a study of cytomegalovirus exposure and HLA in healthy donors. Method: immunoSEQ multiplex PCR; TCRdb's copy keeps in-frame clones and lacks some. Of 150,000 to 200,000 clones listed, 84% were seen once; the top ten hold about 10%. Germline CDR1 LNHDA, CDR2 SQIVND (reference sequence). This CDR3 comprises 18 residues. V was trimmed by 4 bases and J by 1 base, leaving 22 bases between them. The receptor was derived from a man aged 25-45 years in good health and CMV-seropositive. The chain joins TRBV19 to TRBJ2-5; maybe TRBD2 (6 bases). The material sequenced was PBMCs. CDR3 sequence reads: CASSRLASSVSLQETQYF. The CDR3 DNA sequence: TGTGCCAGTAGTAGGTTGGCATCTAGCGTGAGTCTCCAAGAGACCCAGTACTTC.